The TCR beta chain described here comes from a study of memory CD4+ T cells and cytomegalovirus serostatus. Background on the study: Donors were healthy Belgian adults, several CMV seropositive and 24 seronegative.

With respect to this clone: The target antigen is unknown.

Study results and limitations: Suggested: most of the CMV-linked TCR signature lies in CD4+ memory cells.

The sort gate was single viable CD3+CD4+CD8-CD45RO+ cells for memory CD4+ T cells. Germline V gene lookup returns CDR1 SGHNT and CDR2 YYREEE (reference sequence). Trimming cost V 4 bases and J 0 bases; bases outside gene matches: 2. CDR3 size: 16 residues. Clones were read by immunoSEQ multiplex PCR, and TCRdb kept only the in-frame ones, dropping some. The table shows about 62,000 clones, with about 76% occurring only once. The sequence was collected from an adult in good health and CMV-seropositive. The chain recombines TRBV5-4 with TRBJ2-4; 12 bases line up with TRBD2. The specimen sequenced was memory CD4+ T cells from blood. CDR3 in DNA: TGTGCCAGCAGCCTGACTAGCGGGGGAGCCAAAAACATTCAGTACTTC. Translating gives CASSLTSGGAKNIQYF.